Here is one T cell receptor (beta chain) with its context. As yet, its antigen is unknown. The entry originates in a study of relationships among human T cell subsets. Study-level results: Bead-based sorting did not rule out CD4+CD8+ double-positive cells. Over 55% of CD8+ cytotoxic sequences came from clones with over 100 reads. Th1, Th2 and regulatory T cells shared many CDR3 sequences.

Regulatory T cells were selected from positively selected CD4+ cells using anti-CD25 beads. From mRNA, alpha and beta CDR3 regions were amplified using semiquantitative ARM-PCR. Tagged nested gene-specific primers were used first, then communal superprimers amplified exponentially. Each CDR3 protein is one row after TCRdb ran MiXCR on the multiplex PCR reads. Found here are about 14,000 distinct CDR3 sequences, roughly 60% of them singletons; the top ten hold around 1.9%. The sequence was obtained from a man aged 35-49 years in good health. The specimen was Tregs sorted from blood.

For the CDR3, the DNA is TGTGCCAGCAGCCAAGATTCACAGGAGTATAATTCACCCCTCCACTTT. Encoded protein: CASSQDSQEYNSPLHF. This chain links TRBV4-2 with TRBJ1-6; TRBD1 is a possible D gene (5 bases). Germline values: CDR1 LGHNA, CDR2 YNFKEQ. V gave up 0 bases and J gave up 4 bases, with 10 bases separating them. The CDR3 totals 16 residues.